This T cell receptor beta chain appears in the sequencing data of a study of beta chain features in type 1 diabetes. Study-wide background: The patients were much like the healthy donors in age, gender and cell yields. The number of sorted cells examined across all samples was 107,917,701. General study points: In these data, an HLA type influence on TCRB rearrangement remained unresolved. In all four CD4+ subsets, TCRB CDR3 length was significantly, moderately reduced in type 1 diabetes.

Trimming took 6 bases from V and 5 from J; bases not matched to a gene: 6. The CDR3 is made up of 14 amino acids. Germline-derived CDR1 and CDR2 are SEHNR and FQNEAQ (reference sequence). Comments on this clone: Its antigen is unknown. In the same sample, other DNA sequences code for this CDR3.

TCRB transcripts that were expressed got sequenced, as all of the isolated RNA had been reverse transcribed. Here immunoSEQ multiplex PCR was the method, and the copy in TCRdb shows in-frame clones only, minus some. The data show about 240,000 clones, 25% to 30% seen once. The chain is built from TRBV7-9 and TRBJ1-4; the match to TRBD1 covers 7 bases. This receptor was obtained from a man aged 25-40 years in good health. Sample: central memory CD4+ T cells from blood. For the CDR3, the DNA is TGTGCCAGCAGTTGGACAGGCTCAAATGAAAAACTGTTTTTT. This encodes CASSWTGSNEKLFF.